This record looks at one TCR beta chain sequence and its context. No cognate antigen has been identified for it. No much larger clone is present one base from it, and per-base qualities are unavailable. These data come from a study of OX40 agonist ivuxolimab in advanced cancers. About the full investigation: The costimulatory receptor OX40 (CD134) was targeted by ivuxolimab, a fully human IgG2 agonistic monoclonal antibody. Intravenous ivuxolimab was administered to patients every 2 weeks at six dose levels: 0.01, 0.1, 0.3, 1.5, 3 and 10 mg/kg. Of the 50 to 55 dose-escalation patients, hepatocellular carcinoma was present in about 20, melanoma in around 15, renal cell carcinoma in 9 and head and neck cancer in 9. The dose-escalation cohort was almost 85% male with a mean age of around 62 years, ranging from roughly 23 to 90. Patients were allowed to have had prior anti-PD-1, anti-PD-L1 or anti-CTLA-4 therapy, and approximately 41% of the dose-escalation patients had previously received checkpoint inhibitors. Partial responses occurred in three dose-escalation patients: two with cutaneous melanoma and one with hepatocellular carcinoma. The point of sequencing TCRbeta in the periphery was to test whether ivuxolimab changed TCR sequence diversity and drove clonal T-cell expansion. The paper covers the monotherapy dose-escalation part of the phase I ivuxolimab trial, which included N of about 56 patients. The investigation overall reported the following: Low levels of normalized T-cell clonal expansion were also seen in some patients who did not respond. In partial responders in the 0.1-3.0 mg/kg groups, normalized peripheral clonal expansion was found to be among the lowest, especially among CD8+ T cells. Clonal expansion of both CD4+ and CD8+ blood T cells was observed from baseline to week 6 at doses 0.1 to 3.0 mg/kg. On average, CD8+ T cells showed more expanded clones than CD4+ T cells after ivuxolimab. The antigen specificity of the peripheral T cells that underwent clonal expansion was not determined.

As encoded in the germline V gene, CDR1 is SGHAT while CDR2 is FQNNGV. Trimming at the junction amounts to 5 bases on V and 1 base on J, and the germline ends lie 20 bases apart. The cysteine opens and the phenylalanine closes a CDR3 of 17 amino acids. Only the CDR3 region is kept as DNA, spanning 51 bases read in frame from base 1. Patients with a history of autoimmune disease or receiving systemic immunosuppression were excluded from the trial. Peripheral blood for TCR sequencing was drawn from every dose cohort at baseline, at cycle 4 day 1 and at cycle 7 day 1. The samples were drawn from a first-in-human, open-label, multicenter phase I dose-escalation trial of ivuxolimab. Adults with locally advanced or metastatic melanoma, renal cell, hepatocellular, or head and neck squamous cell carcinoma were enrolled in the trial. Before TCR sequencing, CD4+ and CD8+ T cells were separately sorted from peripheral blood.

Genomic DNA was extracted from sorted cells for sequencing of the TCRbeta CDR3 region. TCRbeta CDR3 regions were sequenced using the immunoSEQ Assay. This is the immuneACCESS table as TCRdb keeps it, with only in-frame sequences that have V and J called. A part of the clones is gone; compared with another copy, unresolved V genes explain less than half, and the rest is unexplained. This sample comprises 99,000 or so clones, 90% to 95% of them detected only once. 0.2% to 0.3% of the sample goes to the ten largest clones. The sequencing used CD4+ or CD8+ T cells sorted from blood, collected in a trial of the OX40 agonist ivuxolimab. The clonotype originates from an adult with an advanced solid tumor such as melanoma, head and neck, liver or kidney cancer. The sequence is built from TRBV11-2 and TRBJ1-1; D gene: possibly TRBD1, on 6 matching bases. The CDR3 sequence is CASSPLAGGHSNTEAFF. The DNA sequence is TGTGCCAGCAGCCCTCTCGCTGGGGGACACTCGAACACTGAAGCTTTCTTT.